This TCR beta chain was identified during a study of shared clonotypes between healthy human individuals. Findings of the study overall: Clonotype sharing levels among donors were expected to vary with sequencing depth. The genetic and exposure-history diversity represented was limited by few donors.

A remark on this clone: Its target is not known.

TCRdb keeps only in-frame clones here, not all; method: immunoSEQ multiplex PCR. The repertoire consists of 2 million to 2.5 million clones, with around 95% occurring once and the leading ten covering approximately 0.13%. V was pared by 1 base and J by 0 bases, with 13 bases between. The CDR3 has 17 amino acids. Germline loops: CDR1 MGHDK, CDR2 SYGVNS. This chain uses TRBV25-1 with TRBJ2-1; TRBD2 is a possible D gene (6 bases). This TCR came from a man younger than 35 in good health. Sequences were obtained from naive CD4+ T cells sorted from blood. The subset was: CD45RA+ positively selected. The CDR3 loop reads CASSEFEGLSSYNEQFF. The CDR3 DNA sequence: TGTGCCAGCAGTGAATTTGAGGGACTGAGCTCCTACAATGAGCAGTTCTTC.